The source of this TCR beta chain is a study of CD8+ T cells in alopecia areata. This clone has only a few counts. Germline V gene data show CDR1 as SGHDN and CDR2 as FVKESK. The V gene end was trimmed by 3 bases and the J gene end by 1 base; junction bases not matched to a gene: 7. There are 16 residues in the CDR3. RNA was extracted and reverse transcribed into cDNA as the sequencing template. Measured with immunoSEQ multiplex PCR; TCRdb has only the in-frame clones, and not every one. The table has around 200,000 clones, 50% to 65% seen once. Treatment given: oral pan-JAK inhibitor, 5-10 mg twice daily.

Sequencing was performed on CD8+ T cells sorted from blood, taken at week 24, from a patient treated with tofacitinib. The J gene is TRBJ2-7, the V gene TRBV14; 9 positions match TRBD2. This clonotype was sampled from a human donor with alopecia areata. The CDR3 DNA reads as TGTGCCAGCAGCCACCCTCGGAGCGGGGGGTCCTACGAGCAGTACTTC. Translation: CASSHPRSGGSYEQYF.